This T cell receptor beta chain was sequenced during a study of OX40 agonist ivuxolimab in advanced cancers. Study background: It was ivuxolimab, an agonistic anti-OX40 (CD134) antibody, that patients were treated with. Dose-escalation patients' cancers were hepatocellular carcinoma, melanoma, renal cell or head and neck cancer. Antecedent anti-PD-1, anti-PD-L1 or anti-CTLA-4 therapy was permissible, with roughly 36% having received some. The patients received ivuxolimab by intravenous route every 2 weeks at 0.01 to 10 mg/kg.

Sequencing used immunoSEQ multiplex PCR; TCRdb keeps in-frame clones, though not all of them. Of 24,000 or so clones listed, roughly 90% are singletons. CDR3 length: 14 residues. The germline V gene encodes CDR1 GTSNPN and CDR2 SVGIG (reference sequence). V lost 2 bases, J lost 4 bases, and 14 bases lay in between. The receptor's source is an adult with an advanced solid tumor such as melanoma, head and neck, liver or kidney cancer. Sample: CD4+ or CD8+ T cells sorted from blood, taken in a trial of the OX40 agonist ivuxolimab. This chain joins TRBV30 and TRBJ1-2, with a tentative D call TRBD1 (5 bases). The CDR3: CAWSKEGTVYGYTF. CDR3 nucleotides: TGTGCCTGGAGTAAAGAAGGGACTGTCTATGGCTACACCTTC.